The present T cell receptor (beta chain) was sequenced within a study of blood T cell repertoires in COVID-19. On the study more broadly: The United States, Italy and Spain supplied acute and convalescent COVID-19 samples. From T cells, B-cell-depleted T cells, or PBMCs came the material, which was cDNA or gDNA.

The length of the CDR3 is 13 residues. Germline CDR1 PRHDT, CDR2 FYEKMQ (reference sequence). J gave up 2 bases and V 8 bases, and 4 bases lay outside the gene matches. In the original analysis: Amplification of reference gene primers provided the estimated nucleated cell counts. Produced via immunoSEQ multiplex PCR; TCRdb's table is partial and in-frame only. V and J calls plus clone size are reproduced from that table; the DNA served to infer D and trimming. The repertoire holds more than 150,000 clones, with 84% as singletons. The V gene is TRBV13, the J gene TRBJ1-1, with 8 bases aligning to TRBD1. The sequence came from a human donor in a cohort sampled during active COVID-19. Sequencing was done on a sample of peripheral blood. The CDR3 coding sequence is TGTGCCAGCGGCGGACAGGGAAACACTGAAGCTTTCTTT. Its translation is CASGGQGNTEAFF. Filled out from reference TRBV13 and TRBJ1-1, the complete variable domain reads AAGVIQSPRHLIKEKRETATLKCYPIPRHDTVYWYQQGPGQDPQFLISFYEKMQSDKGSIPDRFSAQQFSDYHSELNMSSLELGDSALYFCASGGQGNTEAFFGQGTRLTVV.